This T cell receptor (beta chain) was recovered during a study of cytomegalovirus exposure and HLA in healthy donors. Study conclusions and caveats: Differences between HLA loci emerged in a later analysis of TCR association rates, with DRB1 most and HLA-C fewest. TCR beta V- and J-gene trimming, according to a later analysis, was linked to a missense DCLRE1C variant.

As for this clone: What it binds is unknown.

13 Jbeta primers and 60 Vbeta primers were used for the PCR. Clones were read by immunoSEQ multiplex PCR, and TCRdb kept only the in-frame ones, dropping some. The sample includes 130,000 to 150,000 clones. The V segment lost 4 bases and the J segment 3 bases; nucleotides outside the gene matches: 6. There are 15 residues in the CDR3. The V gene's germline CDR1 is LNHDA and CDR2 SQIVND (reference sequence). This clonotype originated in a male donor in good health and CMV-seronegative. V is TRBV19 and J is TRBJ2-7, with 10 bases lining up with TRBD2. Sequencing was performed on PBMCs. DNA of the CDR3: TGTGCCAGTAGTACAGGACTAGCGGTAAACTACGAGCAGTACTTC. It encodes CASSTGLAVNYEQYF.